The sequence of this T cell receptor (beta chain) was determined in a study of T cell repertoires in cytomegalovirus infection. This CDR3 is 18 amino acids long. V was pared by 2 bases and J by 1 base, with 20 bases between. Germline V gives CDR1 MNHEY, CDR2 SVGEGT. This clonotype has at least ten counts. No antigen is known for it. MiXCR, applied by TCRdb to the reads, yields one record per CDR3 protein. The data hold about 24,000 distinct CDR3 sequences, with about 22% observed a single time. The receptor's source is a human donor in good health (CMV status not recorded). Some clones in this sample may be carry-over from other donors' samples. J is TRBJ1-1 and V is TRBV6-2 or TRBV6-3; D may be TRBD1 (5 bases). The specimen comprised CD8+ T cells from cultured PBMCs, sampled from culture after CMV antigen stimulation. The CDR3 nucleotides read TGTGCCAGCAGTTACGGGGGTGAGTCAGTCCAAGGGAACACTGAAGCTTTCTTT. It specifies CASSYGGESVQGNTEAFF.